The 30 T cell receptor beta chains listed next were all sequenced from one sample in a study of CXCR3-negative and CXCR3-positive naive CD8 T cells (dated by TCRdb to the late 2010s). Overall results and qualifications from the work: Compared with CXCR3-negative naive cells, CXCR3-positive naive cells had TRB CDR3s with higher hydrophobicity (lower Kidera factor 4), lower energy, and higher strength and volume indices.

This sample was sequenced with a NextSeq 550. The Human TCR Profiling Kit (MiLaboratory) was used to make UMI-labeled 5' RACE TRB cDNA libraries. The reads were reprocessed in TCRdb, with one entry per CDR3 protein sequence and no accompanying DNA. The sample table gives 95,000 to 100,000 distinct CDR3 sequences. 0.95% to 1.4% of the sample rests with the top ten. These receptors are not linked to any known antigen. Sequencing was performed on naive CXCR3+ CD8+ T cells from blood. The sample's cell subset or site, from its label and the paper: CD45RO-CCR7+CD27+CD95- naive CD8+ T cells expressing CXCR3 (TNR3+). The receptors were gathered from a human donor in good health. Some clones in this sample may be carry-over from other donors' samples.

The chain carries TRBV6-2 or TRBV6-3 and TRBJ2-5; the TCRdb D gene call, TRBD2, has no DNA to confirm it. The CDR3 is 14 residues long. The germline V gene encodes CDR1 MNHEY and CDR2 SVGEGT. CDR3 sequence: CASSSVGAQETQYF.

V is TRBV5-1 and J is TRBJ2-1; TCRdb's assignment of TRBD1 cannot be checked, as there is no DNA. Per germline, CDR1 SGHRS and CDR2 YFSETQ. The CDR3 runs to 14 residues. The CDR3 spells CASSLGGDGNEQFF.

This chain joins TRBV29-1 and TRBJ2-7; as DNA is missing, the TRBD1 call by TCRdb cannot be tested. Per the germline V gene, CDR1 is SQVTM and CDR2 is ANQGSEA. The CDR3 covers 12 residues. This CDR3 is CSARDRSYEQYF.

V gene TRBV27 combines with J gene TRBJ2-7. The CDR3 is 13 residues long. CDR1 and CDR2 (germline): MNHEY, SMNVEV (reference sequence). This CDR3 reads CASSLEQSYEQYF.

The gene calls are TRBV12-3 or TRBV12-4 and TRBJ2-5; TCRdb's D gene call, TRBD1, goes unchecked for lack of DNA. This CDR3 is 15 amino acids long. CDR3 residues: CASSPGAAHFETQYF.

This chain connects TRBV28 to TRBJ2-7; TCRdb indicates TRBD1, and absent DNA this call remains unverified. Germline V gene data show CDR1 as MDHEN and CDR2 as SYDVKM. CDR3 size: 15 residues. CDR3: CASRRPGTGINEQYF.

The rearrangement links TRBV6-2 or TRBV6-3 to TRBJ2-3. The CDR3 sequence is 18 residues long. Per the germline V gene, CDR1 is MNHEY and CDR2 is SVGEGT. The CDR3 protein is CASSYSIAEPTSTDTQYF.

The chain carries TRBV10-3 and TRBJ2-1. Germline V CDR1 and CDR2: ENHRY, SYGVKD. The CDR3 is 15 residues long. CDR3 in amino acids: CAISYESRFLNEQFF.

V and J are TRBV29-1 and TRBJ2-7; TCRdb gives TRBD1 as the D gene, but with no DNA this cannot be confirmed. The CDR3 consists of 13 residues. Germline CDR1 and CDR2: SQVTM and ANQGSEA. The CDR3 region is CSVVLGQRYEQYF.

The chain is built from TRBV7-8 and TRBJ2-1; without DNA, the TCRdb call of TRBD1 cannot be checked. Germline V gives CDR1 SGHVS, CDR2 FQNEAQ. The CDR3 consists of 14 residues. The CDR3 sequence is CASSHRGLDTEQFF.

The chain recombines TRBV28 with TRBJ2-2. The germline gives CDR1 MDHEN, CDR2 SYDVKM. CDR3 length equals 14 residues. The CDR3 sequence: CASSFLEETGELFF.

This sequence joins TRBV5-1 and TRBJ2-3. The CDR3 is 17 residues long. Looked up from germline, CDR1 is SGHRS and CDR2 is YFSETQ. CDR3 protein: CASSLAGQQPRLTTQYF.

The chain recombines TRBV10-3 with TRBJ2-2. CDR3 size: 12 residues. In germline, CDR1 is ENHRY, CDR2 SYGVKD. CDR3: CAISDLSGELLF.

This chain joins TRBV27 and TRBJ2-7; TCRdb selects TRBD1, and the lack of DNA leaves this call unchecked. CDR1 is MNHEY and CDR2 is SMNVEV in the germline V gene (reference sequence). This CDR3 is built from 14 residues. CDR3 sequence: CTSGAGLGWNEQYF.

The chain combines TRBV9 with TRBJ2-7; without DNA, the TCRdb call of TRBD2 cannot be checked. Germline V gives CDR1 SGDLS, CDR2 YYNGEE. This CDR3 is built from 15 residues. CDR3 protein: CASSPTGTSGDEQYF.

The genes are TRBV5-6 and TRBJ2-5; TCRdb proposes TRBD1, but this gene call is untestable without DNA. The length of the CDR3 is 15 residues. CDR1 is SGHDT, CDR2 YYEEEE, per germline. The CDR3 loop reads CASSLQKGIQETQYF.

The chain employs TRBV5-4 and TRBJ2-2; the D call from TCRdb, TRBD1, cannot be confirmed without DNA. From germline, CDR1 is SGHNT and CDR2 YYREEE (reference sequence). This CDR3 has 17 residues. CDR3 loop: CASSDGGQPISTGELFF.

CDR3 sequence: CASRAAGGPYEQFF. The genes are TRBV12-3 or TRBV12-4 and TRBJ2-1; TCRdb's D call of TRBD2 is untestable without DNA. The length of the CDR3 is 14 residues.

The CDR3 sequence is CASSPGQGARNSPLHF. V and J are TRBV5-1 and TRBJ1-6; as DNA is missing, the TRBD1 call by TCRdb cannot be tested. Germline values: CDR1 SGHRS, CDR2 YFSETQ. The CDR3 covers 16 residues.

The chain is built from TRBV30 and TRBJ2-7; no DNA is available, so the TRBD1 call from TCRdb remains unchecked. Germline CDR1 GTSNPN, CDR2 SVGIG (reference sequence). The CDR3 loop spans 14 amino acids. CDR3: CAWAGTGGSYEQYF. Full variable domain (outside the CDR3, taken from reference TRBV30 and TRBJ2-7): SQTIHQWPATLVQPVGSPLSLECTVEGTSNPNLYWYRQAAGRGLQLLFYSVGIGQISSEVPQNLSASRPQDRQFILSSKKLLLSDSGFYLCAWAGTGGSYEQYFGPGTRLTVT.

The CDR3 reads CANSSLDELGTGYYEQYF. This chain joins TRBV7-9 and TRBJ2-7; the D call of TRBD1 rests on TCRdb alone, since no DNA is present to check it. The germline V gene has CDR1 SEHNR and CDR2 FQNEAQ (reference sequence). CDR3 length: 18 amino acids.

CDR3 amino acids: CASSMLTGQSENTEAFF. The J gene is TRBJ1-1, the V gene TRBV19; TCRdb indicates TRBD1, and absent DNA this call remains unverified. The V gene's germline CDR1 is LNHDA and CDR2 SQIVND (reference sequence). This CDR3 region has 17 residues. Filled out from reference TRBV19 and TRBJ1-1, the complete variable domain reads DGGITQSPKYLFRKEGQNVTLSCEQNLNHDAMYWYRQDPGQGLRLIYYSQIVNDFQKGDIAEGYSVSREKKESFPLTVTSAQKNPTAFYLCASSMLTGQSENTEAFFGQGTRLTVV.

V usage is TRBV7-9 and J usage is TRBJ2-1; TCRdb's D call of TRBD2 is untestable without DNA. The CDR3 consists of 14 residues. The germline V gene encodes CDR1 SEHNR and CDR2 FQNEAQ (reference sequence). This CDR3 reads CASRLEGSYNEQFF.

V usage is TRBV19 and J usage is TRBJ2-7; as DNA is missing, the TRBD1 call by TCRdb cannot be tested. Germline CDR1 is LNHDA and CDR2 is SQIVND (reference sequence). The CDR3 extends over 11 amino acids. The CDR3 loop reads CASSTGGEQYF.

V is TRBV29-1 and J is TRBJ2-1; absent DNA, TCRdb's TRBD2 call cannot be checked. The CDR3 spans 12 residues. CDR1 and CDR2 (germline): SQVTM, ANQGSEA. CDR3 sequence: CSDLGASNEQFF.

The CDR3 protein is CASSQAIPGVIVSGELFF. The V gene is TRBV4-3, the J gene TRBJ2-2; TCRdb's D call of TRBD1 is untestable without DNA. Germline lookup yields CDR1 LGHNA and CDR2 YSLEER. The CDR3 is made up of 18 amino acids.

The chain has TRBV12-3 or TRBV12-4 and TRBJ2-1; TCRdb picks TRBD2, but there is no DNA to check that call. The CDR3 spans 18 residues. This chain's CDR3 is CASNWGTSGGPSYNEQFF.

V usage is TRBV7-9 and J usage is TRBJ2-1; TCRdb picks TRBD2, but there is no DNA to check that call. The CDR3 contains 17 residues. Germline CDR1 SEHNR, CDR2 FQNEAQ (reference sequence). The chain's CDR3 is CASSSTRLAAEYNEQFF.

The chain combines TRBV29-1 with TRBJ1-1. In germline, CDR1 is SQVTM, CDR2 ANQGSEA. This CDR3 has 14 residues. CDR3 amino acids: CSVEVKVRNTEAFF.

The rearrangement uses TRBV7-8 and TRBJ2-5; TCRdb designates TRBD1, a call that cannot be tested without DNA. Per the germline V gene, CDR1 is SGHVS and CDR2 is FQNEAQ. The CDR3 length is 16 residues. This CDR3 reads CASSISGRGGQETQYF.